The 31 T cell receptor beta chains given below trace back to one sample, sequenced in a study of blood T cell repertoires in COVID-19. Assay: immunoSEQ multiplex PCR; the TCRdb copy retains only in-frame clones and omits some. The sample has under 150,000 clones, approximately 90% seen once. Sequencing input: peripheral blood. These receptors were obtained from a woman aged 45-59 years with acute or convalescent COVID-19.

The genes are TRBV19 and TRBJ2-5, with 7 bases that match TRBD1. The germline V gene has CDR1 LNHDA and CDR2 SQIVND (reference sequence). This CDR3 is 13 amino acids long. V shed 6 bases and J 9 bases; nucleotides not matched to a gene: 10. This CDR3 reads CASRAGTESPQYF. The DNA of the CDR3 is TGTGCCAGTAGGGCCGGGACAGAGAGTCCCCAGTACTTC.

The V and J genes are TRBV4-3 and TRBJ2-5; TRBD2 matches 7 bases. The V and J ends lost 4 bases and 1 base, in that order; junction bases with no gene match: 3. This CDR3 has 14 residues. The germline gives CDR1 LGHNA, CDR2 YSLEER. CDR3 DNA sequence: TGCGCCAGCAGCCCGGGGAGGGGCCAAGAGACCCAGTACTTC. It encodes CASSPGRGQETQYF.

The J gene is TRBJ2-2, the V gene TRBV19; TRBD1 might be the D (5 bases). The CDR3 loop spans 15 amino acids. Trimming stripped 7 bases from V and 4 bases from J, with 16 bases between. Germline loops: CDR1 LNHDA, CDR2 SQIVND (reference sequence). CDR3 residues: CASTLGQGPTGELFF. The CDR3 nucleotides read TGTGCCAGTACCCTGGGGCAGGGCCCCACCGGGGAGCTGTTTTTT.

This sequence joins TRBV4-3 and TRBJ1-1, with D tentatively TRBD1 (6 bases). The CDR3 spans 16 residues. Per germline, CDR1 LGHNA and CDR2 YSLEER. V was trimmed by 0 bases and J by 1 base, leaving 12 bases between them. Here the CDR3 DNA reads TGCGCCAGCAGCCAAGATTTTGGGGGCGCGAACACTGAAGCTTTCTTT. Translating gives CASSQDFGGANTEAFF.

CDR3 amino acids: CSVGTGEGANVLTF. In DNA, the CDR3 is TGCAGCGTCGGGACAGGGGAAGGGGCCAACGTCCTGACTTTC. This chain uses TRBV29-1 with TRBJ2-6; 10 nucleotides align to TRBD1. Germline V lookup: CDR1 SQVTM, CDR2 ANQGSEA. The CDR3 is 14 residues long. The J segment lost 4 bases and the V segment lost 6 bases, leaving 3 bases of the junction unmatched. Full variable domain (rest looked up from reference TRBV29-1 and TRBJ2-6): SAVISQKPSRDICQRGTSLTIQCQVDSQVTMMFWYRQQPGQSLTLIATANQGSEATYESGFVIDKFPISRPNLTFSTLTVSNMSPEDSSIYLCSVGTGEGANVLTFGAGSRLTVL.

This chain uses TRBV7-6 with TRBJ2-1; 11 nucleotides match TRBD2. The CDR3 extends over 18 amino acids. V trimming: 2 bases; J trimming: 0 bases; junction bases outside the gene matches: 6. Germline V CDR1 and CDR2: SGHVS, FNYEAQ. The CDR3 loop is CASSLRLAGPLSYNEQFF. CDR3 nucleotides: TGTGCCAGCAGCTTAAGACTAGCGGGACCTCTCTCCTACAATGAGCAGTTCTTC.

V usage is TRBV5-8 and J usage is TRBJ1-4; unclear D gene. Germline CDR1 reads SGHTS; CDR2 reads YDEGEE. Trimming shortened V by 4 bases and J by 5 bases, and 15 bases separated the two germline ends. The CDR3 has 15 residues. CDR3 nucleotides: TGTGCCAGCAGCCTTACCCCTCACAAAAATGAAAAACTGTTTTTT. Translation gives CASSLTPHKNEKLFF. Full variable domain (rest looked up from reference TRBV5-8 and TRBJ1-4): EAGVTQSPTHLIKTRGQQATLRCSPISGHTSVYWYQQALGLGLQFLLWYDEGEERNRGNFPPRFSGRQFPNYSSELNVNALELEDSALYLCASSLTPHKNEKLFFGSGTQLSVL.

This chain links TRBV19 with TRBJ2-7, with D tentatively TRBD1 (5 bases). V lost 3 bases to trimming and J lost 4 bases, with 10 bases between them. The length of the CDR3 is 13 residues. CDR1 LNHDA and CDR2 SQIVND come from the germline V gene (reference sequence). The CDR3 here is CASSMGRVYEQYF. The CDR3 DNA sequence: TGTGCCAGTAGTATGGGCAGGGTGTACGAGCAGTACTTC.

The rearrangement uses TRBV2 and TRBJ1-1; unclear D gene. In germline, CDR1 is SNHLY, CDR2 FYNNEI. Trimming removed 5 bases from V and 0 bases from J, with 7 bases in between. The CDR3 has 13 amino acids. For the CDR3, the DNA is TGTGCCAGCAGTTCCCCAATGAACACTGAAGCTTTCTTT. Protein sequence: CASSSPMNTEAFF.

The J gene is TRBJ2-1, the V gene TRBV28, with 9 bases that match TRBD2. Germline-derived CDR1 and CDR2 are MDHEN and SYDVKM. The CDR3 runs 15 residues. V shed 4 bases and J 4 bases; nucleotides not matched to a gene: 5. CDR3 sequence: CASSSASGEYNEQFF. In DNA form, the CDR3 reads TGTGCCAGCAGTTCAGCTAGCGGGGAGTACAATGAGCAGTTCTTC.

This clone has a single count. The genes are TRBV5-1 and TRBJ2-7; D ambiguous. The assigned J gene may be wrong: the sequence end matches TRBJ2-1 better. Germline values: CDR1 SGHRS, CDR2 YFSETQ. This CDR3 comprises 16 residues. CDR3: CASSLSARSSYNEQFF. The CDR3 DNA is TGCGCCAGCAGCTTGTCGGCCCGTAGCTCCTACAATGAGCAGTTCTTC.

A remark on this clone: This CDR3 is missing its conserved last phenylalanine or tryptophan, likely due to a read error. The DNA is left out, because the CDR3 cannot be placed on it with certainty; the CDR3 is given as TCRdb lists it. The chain links TRBV7-2 to TRBJ2-7; the table's D call, TRBD2, has no DNA check behind it. Including both end residues, the CDR3 is 8 amino acids long. Germline V gene lookup returns CDR1 SGHTA and CDR2 FQGNSA. CDR3 protein: CASRTGLL.

The chain employs TRBV11-2 and TRBJ1-6; no clear D gene. Germline V gene lookup returns CDR1 SGHAT and CDR2 FQNNGV. The germline V and J ends were trimmed by 3 bases and 7 bases, with 13 bases remaining between them. The CDR3 has 15 amino acids. In DNA form, the CDR3 reads TGTGCCAGCAGCTTGGAGGGTTTCCCCAATTCACCCCTCCACTTT. It translates to CASSLEGFPNSPLHF.

The chain combines TRBV29-1 with TRBJ1-1, with D unresolved. The germline CDR1 and CDR2 sequences are SQVTM and ANQGSEA. The CDR3 consists of 12 residues. V lost 5 bases and J lost 4, with 11 bases in between. The CDR3 loop is CSVLGSGTEAFF. The CDR3, as DNA: TGCAGCGTTCTAGGCTCGGGCACTGAAGCTTTCTTT.

The chain employs TRBV7-2 and TRBJ1-4; the D gene is possibly TRBD1 (5 bases). Looked up from germline, CDR1 is SGHTA and CDR2 is FQGNSA. The CDR3 runs to 15 residues. The V and J ends lost 1 base and 6 bases respectively, with 12 bases between them. The CDR3 spells CASSLEAGSDEKLFF. The CDR3 nucleotides read TGTGCCAGCAGCTTAGAGGCAGGGTCCGATGAAAAACTGTTTTTT.

This clone was recorded only once. The chain is built from TRBV4-3 and TRBJ2-1; TRBD2 matches 7 bases. CDR1 and CDR2 (germline): LGHNA, YSLEER. V dropped 0 bases and J dropped 7; count of bases not matched to a gene: 9. The CDR3 extends over 16 amino acids. This CDR3 is CASSQEGGVRGNEQFF. The CDR3 nucleotides read TGCGCCAGCAGCCAAGAGGGGGGGGTGAGGGGAAATGAGCAGTTCTTC.

V gene TRBV5-1 combines with J gene TRBJ1-6; D may be TRBD1 (5 bases). In germline, CDR1 is SGHRS, CDR2 YFSETQ. V was cut by 4 bases and J by 8 bases, with 10 bases left in between. This CDR3 is built from 13 residues. The CDR3 coding sequence is TGCGCCAGCAGCCCCCAACAGGATTCACCCCTCCACTTT. Residues: CASSPQQDSPLHF.

The rearrangement links TRBV29-1 to TRBJ2-7, with D possibly matching TRBD2 (6 bases). V lost 8 bases, J lost 2 bases, and 10 bases lay in between. In germline, CDR1 is SQVTM, CDR2 ANQGSEA. The CDR3 loop spans 11 amino acids. The CDR3 bases are TGCAGCTTCTCGGGGGCCTACGAGCAGTACTTC. It codes for CSFSGAYEQYF.

The rearrangement joins TRBV4-3 to TRBJ2-3; possibly TRBD2 for D (6 bases). Germline CDR1 reads LGHNA; CDR2 reads YSLEER. The V gene lost 0 bases and the J gene lost 4 bases, with 8 bases spanning the gap. The CDR3 runs to 14 residues. The CDR3: CASSQELAADTQYF. The CDR3 DNA sequence: TGCGCCAGCAGCCAAGAACTAGCAGCAGATACGCAGTATTTT.

The sample holds one count of this clone. The rearrangement uses TRBV3-1 (or the pseudogene TRBV3-2) and TRBJ1-5; the D is unclear. The CDR3 extends over 15 amino acids. With 1 base removed from V and 4 bases from J, the gap between germline ends came to 11 bases. Germline CDR1 reads LGHDT; CDR2 reads YNNKEL (reference sequence). CDR3 sequence (DNA): TGTGCCAGCAGCCAAGGTGAGACACGAAATCAGCCCCAGCATTTT. Translation: CASSQGETRNQPQHF.

The chain carries TRBV6-1 and TRBJ1-5, with D possibly matching TRBD1 (6 bases). The germline gives CDR1 MNHNS, CDR2 SASEGT. The ends were cut back, 1 base at V and 5 bases at J, with 9 bases in the middle. The CDR3 sequence is 14 residues long. CDR3 in DNA: TGTGCCAGCAGTGAAGAGGGGGGGGATCAGCCCCAGCATTTT. It specifies CASSEEGGDQPQHF.

The genes are TRBV7-2 and TRBJ1-5; TRBD1 matches at 8 bases. Germline values: CDR1 SGHTA, CDR2 FQGNSA. The CDR3 has 14 amino acids. With V trimmed by 3 bases and J by 6 bases, 4 bases remained unmatched. The CDR3 coding sequence is TGTGCCAGCAGCTTCCCAGGGGGCCGTCAGCCCCAGCATTTT. As protein: CASSFPGGRQPQHF.

J is TRBJ2-5 and V is TRBV7-9; weak D call: TRBD2 (7 bases). The germline V gene encodes CDR1 SEHNR and CDR2 FQNEAQ (reference sequence). The CDR3 extends over 19 amino acids. With 5 bases removed from V and 5 bases from J, the gap between germline ends came to 30 bases. This CDR3 reads CASSPTSRGQGRVSETQYF. The CDR3 DNA reads TGTGCCAGCAGCCCAACGTCGCGGGGGCAGGGGAGGGTTTCGGAGACCCAGTACTTC. Filled out from reference TRBV7-9 and TRBJ2-5, the complete variable domain reads DTGVSQNPRHKITKRGQNVTFRCDPISEHNRLYWYRQTLGQGPEFLTYFQNEAQLEKSRLLSDRFSAERPKGSFSTLEIQRTEQGDSAMYLCASSPTSRGQGRVSETQYFGPGTRLLVL.

The rearrangement joins TRBV29-1 to TRBJ1-3; D unresolved. Per germline, CDR1 SQVTM and CDR2 ANQGSEA. V shed 7 bases and J shed 0 bases, with 7 bases lying between them. CDR3 length equals 12 residues. Here the CDR3 DNA reads TGCAGCGCCCAGGCCTCTGGAAACACCATATATTTT. Translation gives CSAQASGNTIYF.

The chain is built from TRBV3-1 (or the pseudogene TRBV3-2) and TRBJ2-2; 7 bases map to TRBD2. The V segment lost 4 bases and the J segment 7 bases; nucleotides outside the gene matches: 0. The CDR3 has 12 amino acids. From germline, CDR1 is LGHDT and CDR2 YNNKEL (reference sequence). CDR3 sequence: CASSREGGELFF. DNA for the CDR3: TGTGCCAGCAGCCGGGAGGGCGGGGAGCTGTTTTTT.

The CDR3 here is CASSPGGAQRETQYF. For the CDR3, the DNA is TGTGCCAGCAGCCCTGGGGGGGCCCAACGGGAGACCCAGTACTTC. The chain links TRBV3-1 (or the pseudogene TRBV3-2) to TRBJ2-5, with D possibly matching TRBD2 (7 bases). Germline-derived CDR1 and CDR2 are LGHDT and YNNKEL (reference sequence). V was clipped by 4 bases and J by 5 bases, with 17 bases between them. This CDR3 contains 15 residues.

V usage is TRBV6-5 and J usage is TRBJ2-1; 7 bases are a match to TRBD1. Germline CDR1 MNHEY, CDR2 SVGAGI. With V trimmed by 4 bases and J by 10 bases, 13 bases remained unmatched. This CDR3 comprises 15 residues. The CDR3 DNA is TGTGCCAGCAGTTCCCAAACGACAGGGAAAGGGGAGCAGTTCTTC. It encodes CASSSQTTGKGEQFF.

J is TRBJ2-5 and V is TRBV7-8; 13 bases agree with TRBD2. This CDR3 comprises 17 residues. The trim removed 4 bases at V and 5 bases at J, leaving 10 bases unmatched. Germline lookup yields CDR1 SGHVS and CDR2 FQNEAQ. The CDR3 here is CASSSYRLAGGRETQYF. The CDR3 DNA follows: TGTGCCAGCAGCTCATACAGACTAGCGGGGGGTCGGGAGACCCAGTACTTC. Drawing the rest from reference TRBV7-8 and TRBJ2-5, the complete variable domain is GAGVSQSPRYKVAKRGQDVALRCDPISGHVSLFWYQQALGQGPEFLTYFQNEAQLDKSGLPSDRFFAERPEGSVSTLKIQRTQQEDSAVYLCASSSYRLAGGRETQYFGPGTRLLVL.

This rearrangement joins TRBV12-3 or TRBV12-4 to TRBJ2-7; D may be TRBD1 (5 bases). V was shortened by 4 bases and J by 4 bases, with 11 bases between the two germline ends. The CDR3 is 13 residues long. CDR3 in DNA: TGTGCCAGCAGTTCCACCCCAGGGTACGAGCAGTACTTC. It yields the protein CASSSTPGYEQYF.

This chain uses TRBV5-6 with TRBJ2-1; TRBD2 matches at 10 bases. The germline V gene has CDR1 SGHDT and CDR2 YYEEEE. V was pared by 3 bases and J by 6 bases, with 6 bases of the junction left unmatched. This CDR3 is built from 15 residues. The CDR3 sequence is CASSYLRTSGNEQFF. The DNA of the CDR3 is TGTGCCAGCAGCTATCTACGGACTAGCGGCAATGAGCAGTTCTTC.

The chain recombines TRBV30 with TRBJ2-1, with 7 bases fitting TRBD1. Germline CDR1 is GTSNPN and CDR2 is SVGIG (reference sequence). The trim removed 3 bases at V and 6 bases at J, leaving 8 bases unmatched. The length of the CDR3 is 14 residues. CDR3 loop: CAWRLNRGFNEQFF. The CDR3, as DNA: TGTGCCTGGAGACTTAACAGGGGATTCAATGAGCAGTTCTTC.